The rows below give T cell receptor beta chains drawn from one sample of a study of Ad26.COV2.S vaccination and SARS-CoV-2 variants. Sequencing was performed with immunoSEQ multiplex PCR; in TCRdb, only in-frame clones are kept and a portion is missing. This sample has some 370,000 clones, with roughly 85% found just once. Source: peripheral blood, taken in a trial of Ad26.COV2.S vaccine versus placebo. The receptor set was obtained from a person aged 18-65 years who received the Ad26.COV2.S COVID-19 vaccine or a placebo. CDR3s include the opening cysteine and the closing phenylalanine or tryptophan. The D gene is left open where the match is weak. A clone size is listed for some rows: how often the clone was seen (once, few, many), or a class if it is expanded.

clone size: NA
V gene: TRBV9
CDR3 length: 14
D gene: NA
J gene: TRBJ2-3
CDR3 protein: CASSPRDFTDTQYF
CDR3 DNA: TGTGCCAGCAGCCCACGGGACTTCACAGATACGCAGTATTTT

clone size: NA
V gene: TRBV11-1
CDR3 length: 16
D gene: NA
J gene: TRBJ2-3
CDR3 protein: CASSLGTVPSTDTQYF
CDR3 DNA: TGTGCCAGCAGCTTAGGGACGGTCCCTAGCACAGATACGCAGTATTTT

clone size: NA
V gene: TRBV7-2
CDR3 length: 13
D gene: NA
J gene: TRBJ2-1
CDR3 protein: CASSFRVGTEQFF
CDR3 DNA: TGTGCCAGCAGCTTCCGAGTGGGGACTGAGCAGTTCTTC

clone size: NA
V gene: TRBV5-4
CDR3 length: 15
D gene: NA
J gene: TRBJ2-3
CDR3 protein: CASSFGGTSTDTQYF
CDR3 DNA: TGTGCCAGCAGCTTCGGCGGGACCAGCACAGATACGCAGTATTTT

clone size: NA
V gene: TRBV19
CDR3 length: 12
D gene: NA
J gene: TRBJ2-1
CDR3 protein: CASSGAGDEQFF
CDR3 DNA: TGTGCCAGTAGCGGGGCAGGTGATGAGCAGTTCTTC

clone size: few
V gene: TRBV3-1/TRBV3-2
CDR3 length: 13
D gene: NA
J gene: TRBJ2-7
CDR3 protein: CASSQVRLGEQYF
CDR3 DNA: TGTGCCAGCAGCCAGGTCCGGTTGGGGGAGCAGTACTTC

clone size: NA
V gene: TRBV5-1
CDR3 length: 17
D gene: NA
J gene: TRBJ2-1
CDR3 protein: CASSLAISGGSYNEQFF
CDR3 DNA: TGCGCCAGCAGCTTGGCCATATCCGGGGGCTCCTACAATGAGCAGTTCTTC

clone size: NA
V gene: TRBV18
CDR3 length: 11
D gene: NA
J gene: TRBJ1-1
CDR3 protein: CASSPLDEAFF
CDR3 DNA: TGTGCCAGCTCACCATTGGATGAAGCTTTCTTT

clone size: NA
V gene: TRBV9
CDR3 length: 16
D gene: TRBD1
J gene: TRBJ1-2
CDR3 protein: CASSVGAGQGWYGYTF
CDR3 DNA: TGTGCCAGCAGCGTAGGGGCCGGACAGGGGTGGTATGGCTACACCTTC

clone size: few
V gene: TRBV7-2
CDR3 length: 11
D gene: NA
J gene: TRBJ2-1
CDR3 protein: CASSQNRAQFF
CDR3 DNA: TGTGCCAGCAGCCAAAACCGGGCCCAGTTCTTC

clone size: NA
V gene: TRBV5-8
CDR3 length: 13
D gene: NA
J gene: TRBJ2-3
CDR3 protein: CASSPMGHRTQYF
CDR3 DNA: TGTGCCAGCAGCCCGATGGGGCACCGTACGCAGTATTTT

clone size: NA
V gene: TRBV6-2/TRBV6-3
CDR3 length: 14
D gene: NA
J gene: TRBJ2-2
CDR3 protein: CASSYSGNTGELFF
CDR3 DNA: TGTGCCAGCAGTTACTCAGGGAACACCGGGGAGCTGTTTTTT

clone size: NA
V gene: TRBV18
CDR3 length: 14
D gene: TRBD1
J gene: TRBJ1-1
CDR3 protein: CASSPGTGGFEAFF
CDR3 DNA: TGTGCCAGCTCGCCCGGGACAGGGGGCTTTGAAGCTTTCTTT

clone size: NA
V gene: TRBV9
CDR3 length: 15
D gene: NA
J gene: TRBJ2-7
CDR3 protein: CASSVDGASSYEQYF
CDR3 DNA: TGTGCCAGCAGCGTAGACGGCGCCAGCTCCTACGAGCAGTACTTC

clone size: NA
V gene: TRBV6-5
CDR3 length: 13
D gene: NA
J gene: TRBJ1-2
CDR3 protein: CARTDGGAGGYTF
CDR3 DNA: TGTGCCCGCACCGATGGGGGGGCGGGGGGCTACACCTTC

clone size: NA
V gene: TRBV7-8
CDR3 length: 13
D gene: NA
J gene: TRBJ2-5
CDR3 protein: CASSGYGKETQYF
CDR3 DNA: TGTGCCAGCAGTGGTTACGGGAAAGAGACCCAGTACTTC

clone size: NA
V gene: TRBV10-1
CDR3 length: 14
D gene: TRBD2
J gene: TRBJ2-1
CDR3 protein: CASSKTSEDNEQFF
CDR3 DNA: TGCGCCAGCAGTAAGACTAGCGAGGACAATGAGCAGTTCTTC

clone size: few
V gene: TRBV7-9
CDR3 length: 15
D gene: NA
J gene: TRBJ1-4
CDR3 protein: CASSFPRTHNEKLFF
CDR3 DNA: TGTGCCAGCAGTTTCCCTCGTACACATAATGAAAAACTGTTTTTT

clone size: NA
V gene: TRBV11-3
CDR3 length: 14
D gene: TRBD1
J gene: TRBJ2-1
CDR3 protein: CASSVRGSYNEQFF
CDR3 DNA: TGTGCCAGCAGCGTCAGGGGGTCCTACAATGAGCAGTTCTTC